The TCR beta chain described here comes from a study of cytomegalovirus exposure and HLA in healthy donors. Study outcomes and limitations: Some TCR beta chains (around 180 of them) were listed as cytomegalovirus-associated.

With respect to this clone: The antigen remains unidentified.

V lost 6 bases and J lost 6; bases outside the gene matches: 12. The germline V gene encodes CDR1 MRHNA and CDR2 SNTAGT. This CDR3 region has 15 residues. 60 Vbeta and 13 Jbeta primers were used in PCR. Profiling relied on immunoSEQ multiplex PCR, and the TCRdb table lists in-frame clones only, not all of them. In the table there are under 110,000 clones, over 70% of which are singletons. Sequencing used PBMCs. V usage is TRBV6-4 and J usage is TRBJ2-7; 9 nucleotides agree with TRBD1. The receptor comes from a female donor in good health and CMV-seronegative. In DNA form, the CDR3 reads TGTGCCAGCAGCCGTCAAGGACAGGGGAATCGCGAGCAGTACTTC. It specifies CASSRQGQGNREQYF.